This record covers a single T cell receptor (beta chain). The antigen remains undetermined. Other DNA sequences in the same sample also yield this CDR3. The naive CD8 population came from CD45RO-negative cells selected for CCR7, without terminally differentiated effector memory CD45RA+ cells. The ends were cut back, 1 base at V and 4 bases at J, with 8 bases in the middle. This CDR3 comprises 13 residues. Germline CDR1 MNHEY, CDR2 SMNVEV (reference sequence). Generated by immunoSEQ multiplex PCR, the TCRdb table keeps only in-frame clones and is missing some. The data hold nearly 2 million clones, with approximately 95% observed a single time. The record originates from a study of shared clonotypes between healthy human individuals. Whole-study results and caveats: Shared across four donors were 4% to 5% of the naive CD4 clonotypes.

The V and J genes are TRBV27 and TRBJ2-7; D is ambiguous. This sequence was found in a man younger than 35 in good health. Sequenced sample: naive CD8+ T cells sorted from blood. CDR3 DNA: TGTGCCAGCAGTTTATTGGATCCTTACGAGCAGTACTTC. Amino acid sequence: CASSLLDPYEQYF.